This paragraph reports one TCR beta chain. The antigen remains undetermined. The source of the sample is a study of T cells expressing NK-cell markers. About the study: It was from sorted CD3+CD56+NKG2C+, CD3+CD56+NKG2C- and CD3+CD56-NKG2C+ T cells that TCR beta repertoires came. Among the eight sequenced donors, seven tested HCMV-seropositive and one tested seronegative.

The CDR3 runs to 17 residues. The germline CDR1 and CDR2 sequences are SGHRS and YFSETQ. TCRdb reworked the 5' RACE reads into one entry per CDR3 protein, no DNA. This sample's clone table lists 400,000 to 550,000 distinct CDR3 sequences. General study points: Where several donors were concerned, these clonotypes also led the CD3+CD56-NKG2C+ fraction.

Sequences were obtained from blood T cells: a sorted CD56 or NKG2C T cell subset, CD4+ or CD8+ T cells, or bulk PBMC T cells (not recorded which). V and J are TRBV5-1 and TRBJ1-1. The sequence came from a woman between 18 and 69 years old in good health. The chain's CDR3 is CASSLGSTGRANTEAFF.